This entry lists 14 T cell receptor beta chains sequenced from one sample in a study of response to subunit inactivated influenza vaccine. MiXCR, applied by TCRdb to the RT-PCR reads, yields one record per CDR3 protein. The sample records 530,000 or so distinct CDR3 sequences, 11% to 15% being singletons. Sequenced material: PBMCs from blood, taken roughly 12 days after vaccination. These receptors all come from a man aged 50 or older who received an inactivated influenza vaccine.

This clonotype was detected only a few times. This sequence joins TRBV5-5 and TRBJ2-5; 9 bases line up with TRBD2. In germline, CDR1 is SGHKS, CDR2 YYEKEE (reference sequence). This CDR3 contains 17 residues. V was clipped by 0 bases and J by 2 bases; unmatched bases: 8. The CDR3 DNA follows: TGTGCCAGCAGCTTGGCCCCCCTAGCGGGGCGTCAAGAGACCCAGTACTTC. Translating it yields CASSLAPLAGRQETQYF.

Turning to this clonotype: The junction shows a germline mismatch at one end, possibly a read error. V usage is TRBV7-2 and J usage is TRBJ2-5; 11 nucleotides line up with TRBD1. The length of the CDR3 is 12 residues. Germline CDR1 and CDR2: SGHTA and FQGNSA. CDR3 sequence reads: CASSSGQGALHF. DNA for the CDR3: TGTGCCAGCAGCTCCGGACAGGGGGCCCTTCACTTC.

The sample holds a few counts of this clonotype. The chain has TRBV5-1 and TRBJ1-1; D is undetermined. This CDR3 is 14 amino acids long. The V and J ends lost 5 bases and 0 bases respectively, with 11 bases between them. Looked up from germline, CDR1 is SGHRS and CDR2 is YFSETQ. The CDR3 here is CASRPQALNTEAFF. CDR3 sequence (DNA): TGCGCCAGCAGACCTCAGGCGTTGAACACTGAAGCTTTCTTT.

The rearrangement uses TRBV6-5 and TRBJ1-1; D possibly corresponds to TRBD1 (5 bases). Per germline, CDR1 MNHEY and CDR2 SVGAGI. The CDR3 is 14 residues long. The germline V and J ends were trimmed by 2 bases and 10 bases, with 17 bases remaining between them. CDR3 in DNA: TGTGCCAGCAGTTACCGGAACGCAGGGAAACCAGCTTTCTTT. Its protein is CASSYRNAGKPAFF.

This sequence joins TRBV6-4 and TRBJ2-7, with D perhaps TRBD2 (6 bases). CDR1 MRHNA and CDR2 SNTAGT come from the germline V gene. The ends were cut back, 0 bases at V and 2 bases at J, with 11 bases in the middle. The CDR3 has 15 amino acids. The CDR3 sequence: CASSDSPRGTYEQYF. The CDR3 coding sequence is TGTGCCAGCAGTGACTCCCCCCGCGGGACCTACGAGCAGTACTTC.

The chain links TRBV12-5 to TRBJ2-5; D is undetermined. Trimming cost V 5 bases and J 5 bases, with 12 bases left between them. From germline, CDR1 is LGHNT and CDR2 FRNRAP. The CDR3 sequence is 13 residues long. CDR3 sequence: CASGDSLRETQYF. CDR3 DNA: TGTGCTAGTGGTGACTCCTTGAGGGAGACCCAGTACTTC.

This clonotype showed up just a few times. This chain links TRBV29-1 with TRBJ2-7; D ambiguous. V dropped 4 bases and J dropped 2 bases, with 12 bases sitting between them. Per the germline V gene, CDR1 is SQVTM and CDR2 is ANQGSEA. This CDR3 is 13 amino acids long. The CDR3 reads CSVVGQVPYEQYF. The CDR3 DNA reads TGCAGCGTTGTCGGTCAAGTCCCCTACGAGCAGTACTTC.

V is TRBV12-3 or TRBV12-4 and J is TRBJ2-3; D may be TRBD2 (5 bases). V was shortened by 5 bases and J by 4 bases, with 16 bases between the two germline ends. The CDR3 loop spans 15 amino acids. The CDR3 DNA reads TGTGCCAGCAGTCATACTAGAGATGCGGCAGATACGCAGTATTTT. The encoded protein is CASSHTRDAADTQYF.

The V call is TRBV10-3, the J call TRBJ2-3; D possibly corresponds to TRBD2 (5 bases). Germline V gene sequence: CDR1 ENHRY, CDR2 SYGVKD. V lost 0 bases to trimming and J lost 0 bases, with 7 bases between them. The CDR3 sequence is 15 residues long. CDR3 residues: CAISESTSSTDTQYF. Written as DNA, the CDR3 is TGTGCCATCAGTGAGTCCACTAGTAGCACAGATACGCAGTATTTT.

This clonotype was counted a few times. CDR3 nucleotide sequence: TGCGCCAGCAGCTTGGCCCAGGCCTCCTACGAGCAGTACTTC. The encoded protein is CASSLAQASYEQYF. The rearrangement uses TRBV5-1 and TRBJ2-7; no definite D call. Trimming took 0 bases from V and 0 from J, leaving 7 bases between them. Germline values: CDR1 SGHRS, CDR2 YFSETQ. The CDR3 is 14 residues long.

The chain carries TRBV12-3 or TRBV12-4 and TRBJ2-2; D gene ambiguous. There are 12 residues in the CDR3. Trimming pared 6 bases from V and 5 bases from J, leaving 7 bases between. CDR3 amino acids: CASSKITGELFF. CDR3 DNA sequence: TGTGCCAGCAGCAAGATAACCGGGGAGCTGTTTTTT.

This clonotype came up many times. The J gene is TRBJ1-2, the V gene TRBV5-1; D gene unclear. CDR3 length: 13 amino acids. Germline CDR1 and CDR2: SGHRS and YFSETQ. V gave up 3 bases and J gave up 1 base, with 7 bases separating them. The CDR3 DNA is TGCGCCAGCAGCTCAAGAGTTAACTATGGCTACACCTTC. This encodes CASSSRVNYGYTF.

This clonotype has more than one count but fewer than ten. V usage is TRBV20-1 and J usage is TRBJ2-1; 12 bases match TRBD2. Trimming at V came to 0 bases and at J to 9 bases, leaving 6 bases not matched to a gene. This CDR3 has 15 amino acids. CDR1 is DFQATT and CDR2 is SNEGSKA in the germline V gene (reference sequence). CDR3 sequence reads: CSARDRTSGKAEQFF. CDR3 coding DNA: TGCAGTGCTAGAGATCGGACTAGCGGGAAGGCTGAGCAGTTCTTC.

This clonotype was counted between two and nine times. The chain employs TRBV20-1 and TRBJ1-5; no firm D call. V lost 3 bases, J lost 7 bases, and 13 bases lay in between. CDR3 length: 13 residues. The V gene's germline CDR1 is DFQATT and CDR2 SNEGSKA (reference sequence). The CDR3 here is CSASSSLRQPQHF. The CDR3 DNA is TGCAGTGCTAGTAGCAGTCTTCGCCAGCCCCAGCATTTT.